Detailed here is one T cell receptor beta chain. The PCR made use of 60 Vbeta and 13 Jbeta primers. Libraries were prepared by immunoSEQ multiplex PCR; TCRdb keeps only in-frame clonotypes and omits some of them. This sample carries around 150,000 clones, about 81% of them seen once, and the ten largest clones take about 1.6%. The sample belongs to a study of cytomegalovirus exposure and HLA in healthy donors. Trimming cost V 5 bases and J 3 bases, with 20 bases left between them. CDR1 SGHVS and CDR2 FNYEAQ come from the germline V gene. This CDR3 spans 16 amino acids. Sequencing used PBMCs. The chain is built from TRBV7-6 and TRBJ2-7; D possibly corresponds to TRBD1 (6 bases). The receptor's source is a girl aged 5 to 17 in good health and CMV-seropositive. CDR3 residues: CASSPRGSSISYEQYF. CDR3 bases: TGTGCCAGCAGCCCCAGGGGTAGCAGTATTAGCTACGAGCAGTACTTC.